The clone carrying this T cell receptor (beta chain) was observed a handful of times. The antigen is undetermined. Per the germline V gene, CDR1 is LNHDA and CDR2 is SQIVND (reference sequence). The V and J ends lost 3 bases and 2 bases respectively, with 6 bases between them. The CDR3 is made up of 13 amino acids. The data belong to a study of CD8 T cells in ankylosing spondylitis. Study results and caveats: Ankylosing spondylitis blood seemed to carry a telltale TCR beta motif made of eight highly homologous variants. Within peripheral blood, clones linked to disease were CD8+ and relatively rare. Disease-linked clones reportedly showed significant enrichment in matched ankylosing spondylitis synovial fluid.

Making use of molecular barcodes, quantitative 5'-RACE generated TCR beta libraries. From the 5' RACE reads, TCRdb called clonotypes with MiXCR, one entry per CDR3 protein. The sample contains approximately 200,000 distinct CDR3 sequences, over 10% of which appear only once. Sequencing was carried out using blood, either unsorted or a sorted T cell fraction (not recorded which). The sequence was collected from a male donor with ankylosing spondylitis or in good health (not recorded which). V is TRBV19 and J is TRBJ2-3; unclear D gene. CDR3 nucleotides: TGTGCCAGTAGTATCAGTTTCACAGATACGCAGTATTTT. This translates into CASSISFTDTQYF.